A selection of T cell receptor beta chains follows, all from one sample in a study of cytotoxic CD8 clonotypes in ibrutinib-treated CLL. The repertoire was sequenced with immunoSEQ multiplex PCR; TCRdb's copy has only in-frame clones and lacks some. Altogether fewer than 150,000 clones are present, under 90% being singletons, with the ten largest covering about 3.5%. This specimen was PBMCs, taken after 24 months of ibrutinib treatment. The source is a human donor with chronic lymphocytic leukemia. CDR3s include the opening cysteine and the closing phenylalanine or tryptophan. D genes are given only for firm matches.

j_gene,v_gene,d_gene,CDR3nt,CDR3aa
TRBJ2-1,TRBV7-6,TRBD2,TGTGCCAGCAGCCGAAGACTAGCGGGGGGTTCCGGCGATGAGCAGTTCTTC,CASSRRLAGGSGDEQFF
TRBJ2-7,TRBV6-6,TRBD1,TGTGCCAGCAGTTCCATGACAGGGCTAGGGGAGCAGTACTTC,CASSSMTGLGEQYF
TRBJ1-1,TRBV19,-,TGTGCCAGTAGTATAGGGCTGGGCCCGGGGGGCACTGAAGCTTTCTTT,CASSIGLGPGGTEAFF
TRBJ1-2,TRBV28,-,TGTGCCAGCAGTTTATTGGAGGGAGGCGCCGGGCCCCTCGGGGGCTACACCTTC,CASSLLEGGAGPLGGYTF
TRBJ2-1,TRBV6-1,-,TGTGCCAGCGGACCGAATTGGGGTGAGCAGTTCTTC,CASGPNWGEQFF
TRBJ1-1,TRBV5-4,-,TGTGCCAGCAGCTTAGAGCTACAGATGAACACTGAAGCTTTCTTT,CASSLELQMNTEAFF
TRBJ2-3,TRBV19,TRBD2,TGTGCCAGTACACCTCCGGAAGGACTAGCGAGGGGGTTAGTCACAGATACGCAGTATTTT,CASTPPEGLARGLVTDTQYF
TRBJ1-1,TRBV7-6,TRBD1,TGTGCCAGCAGCCCCCGACAGGGTACCCTAGACACTGAAGCTTTCTTT,CASSPRQGTLDTEAFF
TRBJ1-1,TRBV2,-,TGTGCCAGCAGTGCACTGAACCCTAAAGCTTTCTTT,CASSALNPKAFF
TRBJ2-1,TRBV6-4,-,TGTGCCAGCAGTGTCAGGAGTAGCTCCTACAATGAGCAGTTCTTC,CASSVRSSSYNEQFF